This T cell receptor beta chain was captured by sequencing in a study of T cells in Graves' hyperthyroidism and ophthalmopathy. This clonotype was counted at least ten times. Amplified TCR beta CDR3 regions derived from RNA transcripts. Initially, a first-round RT-PCR of the TCR CDR3 employed the HTBI primer set. TCRdb re-analysed the multiplex PCR reads in MiXCR, keeping a single row per CDR3 protein. The repertoire holds 350,000 to 400,000 distinct CDR3 sequences, with about 18% as singletons. The V end lost 2 bases, the J end lost 0 bases, and 19 bases lay between the germline ends. Per germline, CDR1 MNHNY and CDR2 SVGAGI (reference sequence). The CDR3 has 18 residues.

This chain connects TRBV6-6 to TRBJ1-2, with D hard to call. This clonotype originated in a man aged 18 to 29 with Graves' ophthalmopathy. Sequenced sample: blood. This CDR3 is CASSYLDRATITNYGYTF. The CDR3, as DNA: TGTGCCAGCAGTTACCTCGATCGGGCTACCATAACTAACTATGGCTACACCTTC.